Here is one T cell receptor beta chain with its context. This sample was included in a study of blood T cell repertoires in COVID-19. At the level of the study: T cells, B-cell-depleted T cells, or PBMCs provided the cDNA or gDNA that served as material.

Original processing methods: Cell counts per sample came from amplifying reference gene primers. The protocol was immunoSEQ multiplex PCR, while the TCRdb copy is restricted to in-frame clones and leaves out a portion. Clone size and the V and J calls come from that table; the DNA yielded D and trimming. The table records approximately 170,000 clones, around 85% of them present only once. The source material was peripheral blood. The sequence came from a man older than 75 with COVID-19, enrolled during active disease.

The CDR3 loop is CASSPEGGANGYTF. DNA of the CDR3: TGTGCCAGCAGCCCCGAAGGGGGGGCCAATGGCTACACCTTC. The chain carries TRBV7-9 and TRBJ1-2, with TRBD1 as a possible D gene (6 bases). This CDR3 spans 14 amino acids. The germline V gene encodes CDR1 SEHNR and CDR2 FQNEAQ (reference sequence). Trimming cost V 5 bases and J 6 bases, with 16 bases left between them.